Each of the 14 T cell receptor beta chains below was sequenced from the same sample in a study of T cell repertoires in cytomegalovirus infection. TCRdb re-analysed the reads in MiXCR, keeping a single row per CDR3 protein. The sample consists of tens of thousands of distinct CDR3 sequences, about 24% of them appearing once. These TCRs' antigens remain unknown. Sequenced here: CD8+ T cells from cultured PBMCs, sampled from culture after CMV antigen stimulation. These receptors originate from a human donor in good health (CMV status not recorded). Some clones in this sample may be carry-over from other donors' samples.

This clonotype appeared a few times. The rearrangement links TRBV12-3 or TRBV12-4 to TRBJ2-1; unclear D gene. The V gene lost 5 bases and the J gene lost 6 bases, with 20 bases spanning the gap. The CDR3 loop spans 16 amino acids. The CDR3 here is CASSPPLSRRSNEQFF. The CDR3 nucleotides read TGTGCCAGCAGTCCCCCACTATCCCGCCGCAGCAATGAGCAGTTCTTC.

The gene calls are TRBV4-3 and TRBJ2-7; possibly TRBD1 or TRBD2 for D (5 bases each). Trimming removed 1 base at V and 2 bases at J, with 18 bases between. The CDR3 runs to 17 residues. Germline V gene lookup returns CDR1 LGHNA and CDR2 YSLEER. The CDR3 coding sequence is TGCGCCAGCAGCCAAGGTGATACGCTCGGGGCAGCCTACGAGCAGTACTTC. Translating it yields CASSQGDTLGAAYEQYF.

The chain couples TRBV11-2 to TRBJ2-5, with 13 bases fitting TRBD2. From germline, CDR1 is SGHAT and CDR2 FQNNGV. This CDR3 is built from 16 residues. V shed 2 bases and J 6 bases; nucleotides not matched to a gene: 6. CDR3 coding DNA: TGTGCCAGCAGCTTACCTACTAGCGGGAGGGTCCAGACCCAGTACTTC. Protein sequence: CASSLPTSGRVQTQYF.

This clonotype was detected many times. As DNA, the CDR3 is TGTGCCAGCAGCCCTTACAGGGACAGAGACTACGAGCAGTACTTC. Residues: CASSPYRDRDYEQYF. J is TRBJ2-7 and V is TRBV7-4; TRBD1 aligns across 7 bases. The CDR3 is 15 amino acids. The germline gives CDR1 SGHVT, CDR2 SQSDAQ. V was pared by 5 bases and J by 3 bases, with 10 bases of the junction left unmatched. The variable domain in full, with the rest retrieved from reference TRBV7-4 and TRBJ2-7, is GAGVSQSPRYKVAKRGRDVALRCDSISGHVTLYWYRQTLGQGSEVLTYSQSDAQRDKSGRPSGRFSAERPERSVSTLKIQRTEQGDSAVYLCASSPYRDRDYEQYFGPGTRLTVT.

This clonotype was observed a few times. V is TRBV10-2 and J is TRBJ1-2; 7 bases are a match to TRBD1. The CDR3 length is 13 residues. Trimming took 2 bases from V and 8 from J; bases not matched to a gene: 5. The germline V gene encodes CDR1 WSHSY and CDR2 SAAADI. The DNA of the CDR3 is TGCGCCAGCAGTGAGAGGGGGCCGGAAGGCTACACCTTC. Its translation is CASSERGPEGYTF.

There are a few counts of this clonotype. This chain connects TRBV7-6 to TRBJ2-1; D gene ambiguous. The germline gives CDR1 SGHVS, CDR2 FNYEAQ. The CDR3 has 14 residues. The V end lost 1 base, the J end lost 9 bases, and 13 bases lay between the germline ends. This chain's CDR3 is CASSLGAMVGEQFF. For the CDR3, the DNA is TGTGCCAGCAGCTTAGGGGCCATGGTCGGTGAGCAGTTCTTC.

A word on this clonotype: The junction departs from germline at one end; a sequencing error may be responsible. The rearrangement links TRBV4-1 to TRBJ2-3; D is possibly TRBD2 (5 bases). Germline assignment: CDR1 MGHRA and CDR2 YSYEKL. The CDR3 spans 15 residues. The CDR3 nucleotides are TGCCCCAGCAGCCAAGTGAGGGAAAGCACAGATACGCAGTATTTT. Residues: CPSSQVRESTDTQYF.

This clonotype came up many times. This chain connects TRBV7-2 to TRBJ2-1; the D gene is possibly TRBD2 (5 bases). From germline, CDR1 is SGHTA and CDR2 FQGNSA. Trimming took off 5 bases at V and 7 bases at J, with 18 bases between the two ends. This CDR3 comprises 15 residues. The CDR3 nucleotides are TGTGCCAGCAGCCTACTAACTTCACCGGGAAATGAGCAGTTCTTC. Amino acids: CASSLLTSPGNEQFF.

This clonotype came up a few times. The V gene is TRBV19, the J gene TRBJ2-1; 10 bases agree with TRBD2. V was pared by 3 bases and J by 3 bases, with 2 bases of the junction left unmatched. The germline CDR1 and CDR2 sequences are LNHDA and SQIVND (reference sequence). The CDR3 spans 15 residues. Written as DNA, the CDR3 is TGTGCCAGTAGTATCACTAGCGGGAACTACAATGAGCAGTTCTTC. Its protein is CASSITSGNYNEQFF. The full variable domain, with the rest looked up from reference TRBV19 and TRBJ2-1, is DGGITQSPKYLFRKEGQNVTLSCEQNLNHDAMYWYRQDPGQGLRLIYYSQIVNDFQKGDIAEGYSVSREKKESFPLTVTSAQKNPTAFYLCASSITSGNYNEQFFGPGTRLTVL.

The gene calls are TRBV5-1 and TRBJ1-2; 10 bases line up with TRBD1. Germline loops: CDR1 SGHRS, CDR2 YFSETQ. Trimming cost V 0 bases and J 7 bases; bases outside gene matches: 3. This CDR3 is built from 14 residues. The CDR3 spells CASSLGQGAPGYTF. The DNA of the CDR3 is TGCGCCAGCAGCTTGGGACAGGGGGCGCCTGGCTACACCTTC.

The sample holds many counts of this clonotype. The chain has TRBV7-9 and TRBJ2-5; 10 bases agree with TRBD2. This CDR3 region has 14 residues. Looked up from germline, CDR1 is SEHNR and CDR2 is FQNEAQ (reference sequence). J lost 5 bases, V lost 4 bases, and 4 bases had no gene match. CDR3 coding DNA: TGTGCCAGCAGCTCGGGACTAGCGAAGGAGACCCAGTACTTC. This translates into CASSSGLAKETQYF.

This chain connects TRBV2 to TRBJ1-2; the D is unclear. Germline CDR1 and CDR2: SNHLY and FYNNEI. V lost 6 bases, J lost 8 bases, and 10 bases lay in between. The CDR3 is 11 amino acids. In DNA, the CDR3 is TGTGCCAGCAGCGAACGGGGAGGCTACACCTTC. It codes for CASSERGGYTF.

The chain recombines TRBV5-6 with TRBJ1-3; no clear D gene. Trimming removed 3 bases at V and 0 bases at J, with 10 bases between. CDR3 length: 15 residues. Per the germline V gene, CDR1 is SGHDT and CDR2 is YYEEEE. This CDR3 is CASSSVLYSGNTIYF. CDR3 DNA sequence: TGTGCCAGCAGCTCCGTACTTTACTCTGGAAACACCATATATTTT.

V usage is TRBV20-1 and J usage is TRBJ1-5; D gene unclear. The CDR3 has 15 residues. V gave up 0 bases and J gave up 3 bases, with 12 bases separating them. Per the germline V gene, CDR1 is DFQATT and CDR2 is SNEGSKA (reference sequence). CDR3 sequence (DNA): TGCAGTGCTAGAGAGGGGTTTGGAACCAATCAGCCCCAGCATTTT. This gives the protein CSAREGFGTNQPQHF.